Included here is one T cell receptor (beta chain) sequence, with context. The data stem from a study of T cells in Graves' hyperthyroidism and ophthalmopathy. Study context: Peripheral blood was drawn at first diagnosis, prior to all treatment.

The CDR3 sequence is 15 residues long. Germline CDR1 SQVTM, CDR2 ANQGSEA. Between the trimmed V and J ends, which lost 3 bases and 4 bases, there was a span of 15 bases. TCR beta CDR3 regions were amplified from RNA. The TCR CDR3 was amplified in a first-round RT-PCR using the HTBI primer set. TCRdb ran MiXCR on the multiplex PCR reads and lists one entry per CDR3 protein. The sample has fewer than 450,000 distinct CDR3 sequences, about 15% seen once. The sequencing input was blood. The TCR originated in a woman between 25 and 40 years old with Graves' hyperthyroidism that later progressed to Graves' ophthalmopathy. V is TRBV29-1 and J is TRBJ2-2; maybe TRBD2 (5 bases). Here the CDR3 DNA reads TGCAGCGTTGATTTCGGAGGCAAGGGCACCGGGGAGCTGTTTTTT. Its translation: CSVDFGGKGTGELFF.